This TCR beta chain derives from a study of T cells in Graves' hyperthyroidism and ophthalmopathy. Lactation, pregnancy, other autoimmune disease or uncontrolled infection excluded patients. This clonotype was seen a handful of times. As yet, its antigen is unknown. Amplified TCR beta CDR3 regions came from RNA transcripts. First-round RT-PCR targeting the TCR CDR3 was performed with the HTBI primer set. TCRdb recomputed calls from the multiplex PCR reads with MiXCR, one row per CDR3 protein. The sample carries hundreds of thousands of distinct CDR3 sequences, about 14% recorded once. Broader study findings: Ophthalmopathy, which appeared later, was predicted by the model a median 6.5 months before onset.

Germline V lookup: CDR1 MNHEY, CDR2 SMNVEV (reference sequence). The CDR3 runs to 16 residues. The germline V and J ends were trimmed by 5 bases and 1 base, with 15 bases remaining between them. The clonotype was recovered from a woman aged 18-29 years with Graves' hyperthyroidism. The source material was blood. This chain joins TRBV27 and TRBJ2-1; D not certain. The chain's CDR3 is CASSVMGWGSYNEQFF. CDR3 nucleotides: TGTGCCAGCAGTGTAATGGGGTGGGGATCCTACAATGAGCAGTTCTTC.